This T cell receptor (beta chain) was captured in a study of T cells in Graves' hyperthyroidism and ophthalmopathy. Overall study context: Blood was drawn when the patient was first diagnosed and still untreated.

Trimming shortened V by 4 bases and J by 1 base, and 15 bases separated the two germline ends. Germline CDR1 reads LNHDA; CDR2 reads SQIVND (reference sequence). The length of the CDR3 is 16 residues. Study-wide results and limits: Classification by a 13 V-J model distinguished ophthalmopathy from stable hyperthyroidism.

The investigators amplified TCR beta CDR3 regions from RNA transcripts. When the TCR CDR3 underwent first-round RT-PCR, the HTBI primer set was used. Each CDR3 protein is one row after TCRdb ran MiXCR on the multiplex PCR reads. The sample records about 270,000 distinct CDR3 sequences, 20% to 25% being singletons. To note about this clonotype: What it binds is unknown.

The sequenced sample was blood. The TCR sequence derives from a man between 25 and 39 years old with Graves' ophthalmopathy. The chain combines TRBV19 with TRBJ2-3; D gene uncertain. For the CDR3, the DNA is TGTGCCAGTAGTACTTTCTCCCGCGGTGGCACAGATACGCAGTATTTT. Its protein is CASSTFSRGGTDTQYF. The variable domain in full, completed from reference TRBV19 and TRBJ2-3, reads DGGITQSPKYLFRKEGQNVTLSCEQNLNHDAMYWYRQDPGQGLRLIYYSQIVNDFQKGDIAEGYSVSREKKESFPLTVTSAQKNPTAFYLCASSTFSRGGTDTQYFGPGTRLTVL.